This T cell receptor beta chain was sequenced for a study of cytomegalovirus exposure and HLA in healthy donors. Whole-study findings and limits: The classifier was said to identify cytomegalovirus status with high specificity and sensitivity. Evidence from a later analysis indicated that most CMV-associated TCR beta chains looked HLA-restricted.

Primers: 60 Vbeta forward and 13 Jbeta reverse. Sequenced by immunoSEQ multiplex PCR; TCRdb stores in-frame clones only, minus some. The sample records over 150,000 clones, around 74% being singletons. Germline V gene data show CDR1 as SGHNT and CDR2 as YYREEE (reference sequence). This CDR3 is built from 16 residues. With 5 bases clipped from V and 3 bases from J, the junction kept 11 bases outside the gene matches. Of note for this clone: What it binds is unknown.

The V call is TRBV5-4, the J call TRBJ1-2; 9 bases are shared with TRBD1. Sequencing was done on a sample of PBMCs. The source is a man in his late teens or twenties in good health and CMV-seronegative. CDR3 loop: CASSTSTGGRDYGYTF. The CDR3, as DNA: TGTGCCAGCAGTACAAGTACAGGGGGCAGGGACTATGGCTACACCTTC.